This T cell receptor beta chain was retrieved from a study of regulatory T cells in long-lasting Graves disease. Time point in this sample: newly diagnosed GD, antithyroid drugs for less than 3 months. Generation of the TCR library employed RNA extracted from PBMCs. With 2 bases removed from V and 7 bases from J, the gap between germline ends came to 17 bases. Germline assignment: CDR1 SGDLS and CDR2 YYNGEE. The CDR3 is made up of 15 amino acids. This clonotype was seen once. Sequencing libraries for TCR beta were prepared with iRepertoire HTBI primers and Arm-PCR of CDR3 regions. Each CDR3 protein gets one entry after TCRdb re-called the multiplex PCR reads with MiXCR. The sample records approximately 470,000 distinct CDR3 sequences, roughly 16% being singletons. A further study also used this sample, focusing on T cells in Graves' hyperthyroidism and ophthalmopathy.

This sample comprised peripheral blood mononuclear cells (PBMCs), obtained at new diagnosis, from a patient treated with antithyroid drugs. The genes are TRBV9 and TRBJ2-3; D is undetermined. The TCR sequence derives from a man aged 40-50 years with Graves disease. For the CDR3, the DNA is TGTGCCAGCAGCGTCGCGAATTACCCAGGAAATACGCAGTATTTT. Its protein is CASSVANYPGNTQYF.